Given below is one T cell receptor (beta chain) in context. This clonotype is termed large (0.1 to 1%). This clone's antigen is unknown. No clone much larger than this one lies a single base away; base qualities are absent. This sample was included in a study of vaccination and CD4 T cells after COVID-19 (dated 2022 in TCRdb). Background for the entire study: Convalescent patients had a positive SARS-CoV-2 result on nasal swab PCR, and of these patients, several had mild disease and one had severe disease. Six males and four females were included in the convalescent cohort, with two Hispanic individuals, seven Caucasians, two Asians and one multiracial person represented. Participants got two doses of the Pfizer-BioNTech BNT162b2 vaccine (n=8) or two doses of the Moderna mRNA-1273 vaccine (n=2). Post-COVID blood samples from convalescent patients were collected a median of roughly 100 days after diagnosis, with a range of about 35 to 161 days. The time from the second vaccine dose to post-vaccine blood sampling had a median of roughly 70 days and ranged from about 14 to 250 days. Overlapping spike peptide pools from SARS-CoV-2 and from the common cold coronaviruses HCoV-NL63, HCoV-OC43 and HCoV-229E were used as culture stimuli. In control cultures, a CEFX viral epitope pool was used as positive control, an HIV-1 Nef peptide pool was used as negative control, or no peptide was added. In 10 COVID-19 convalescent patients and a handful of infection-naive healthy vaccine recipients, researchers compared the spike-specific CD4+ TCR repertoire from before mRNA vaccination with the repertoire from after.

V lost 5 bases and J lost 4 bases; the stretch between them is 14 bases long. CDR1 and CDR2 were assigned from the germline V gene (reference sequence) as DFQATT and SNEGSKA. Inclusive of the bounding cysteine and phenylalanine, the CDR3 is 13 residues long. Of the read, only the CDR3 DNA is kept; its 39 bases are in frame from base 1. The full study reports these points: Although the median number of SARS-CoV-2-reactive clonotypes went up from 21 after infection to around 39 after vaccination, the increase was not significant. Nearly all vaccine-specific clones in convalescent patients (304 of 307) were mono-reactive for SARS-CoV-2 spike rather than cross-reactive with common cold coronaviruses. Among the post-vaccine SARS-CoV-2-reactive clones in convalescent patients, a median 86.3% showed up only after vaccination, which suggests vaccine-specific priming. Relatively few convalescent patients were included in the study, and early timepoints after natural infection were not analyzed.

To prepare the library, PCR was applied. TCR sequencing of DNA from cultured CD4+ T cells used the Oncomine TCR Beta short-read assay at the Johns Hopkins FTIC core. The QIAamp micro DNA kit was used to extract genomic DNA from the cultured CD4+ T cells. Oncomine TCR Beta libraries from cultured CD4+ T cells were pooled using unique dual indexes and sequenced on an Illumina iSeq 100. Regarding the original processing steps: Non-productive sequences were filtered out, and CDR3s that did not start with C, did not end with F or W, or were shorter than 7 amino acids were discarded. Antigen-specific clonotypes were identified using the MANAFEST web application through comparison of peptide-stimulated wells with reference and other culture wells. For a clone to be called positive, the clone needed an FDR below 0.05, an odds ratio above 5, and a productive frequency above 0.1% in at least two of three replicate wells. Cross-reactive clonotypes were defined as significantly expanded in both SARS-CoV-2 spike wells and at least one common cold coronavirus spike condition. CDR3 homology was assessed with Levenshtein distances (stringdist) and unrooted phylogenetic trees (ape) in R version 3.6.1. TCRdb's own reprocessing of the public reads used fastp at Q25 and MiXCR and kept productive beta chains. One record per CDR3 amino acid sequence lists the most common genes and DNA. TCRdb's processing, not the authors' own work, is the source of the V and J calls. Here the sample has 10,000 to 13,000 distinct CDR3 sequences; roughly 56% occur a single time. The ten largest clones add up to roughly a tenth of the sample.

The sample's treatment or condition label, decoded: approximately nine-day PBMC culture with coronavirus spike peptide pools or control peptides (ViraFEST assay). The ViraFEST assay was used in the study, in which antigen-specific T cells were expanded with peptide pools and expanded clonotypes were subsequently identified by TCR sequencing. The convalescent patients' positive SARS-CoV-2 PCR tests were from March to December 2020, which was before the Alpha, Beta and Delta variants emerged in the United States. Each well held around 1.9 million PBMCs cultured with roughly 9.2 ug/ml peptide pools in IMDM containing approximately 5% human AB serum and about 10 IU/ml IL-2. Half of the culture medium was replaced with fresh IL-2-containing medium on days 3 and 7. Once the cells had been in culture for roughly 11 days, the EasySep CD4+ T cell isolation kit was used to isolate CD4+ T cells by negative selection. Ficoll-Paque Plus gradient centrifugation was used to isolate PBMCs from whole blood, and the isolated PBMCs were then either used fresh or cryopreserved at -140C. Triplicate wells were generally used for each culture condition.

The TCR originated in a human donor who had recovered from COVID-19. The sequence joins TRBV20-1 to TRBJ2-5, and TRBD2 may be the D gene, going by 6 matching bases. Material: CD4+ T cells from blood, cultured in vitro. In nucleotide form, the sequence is TGCAGTGCTGGGGACTTGGGGGGAGAGACCCAGTACTTC. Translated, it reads CSAGDLGGETQYF.